A single sample gave rise to the 30 T cell receptor beta chains below, sequenced in a study of shared clonotypes between healthy human individuals (TCRdb year 2020). The library was generated by the immunoSEQ multiplex PCR assay. TCRdb took this table from immuneACCESS and kept in-frame rearrangements with V and J called. Such tables lack part of the clones; where checked against another copy, unresolved V genes explain under half of the gap, and the rest is unexplained. For this sample there are a few hundred thousand clones; about 69% appear just once. The top ten clones comprise 11% of the sample. The material sequenced was memory CD4+ T cells sorted from blood. The sample's cell subset or site, from its label and the paper: CD45RA-negative fraction. The receptors were gathered from a man aged 25-40 years in good health.

The chain is built from TRBV7-9 and TRBJ2-3; maybe TRBD1 (6 bases). Germline V gives CDR1 SEHNR, CDR2 FQNEAQ (reference sequence). V lost 4 bases to trimming and J lost 0 bases, with 11 bases between them. The CDR3 loop spans 15 amino acids. The CDR3 is CASSSQGPSTDTQYF. CDR3 bases: TGTGCCAGCAGCTCCCAGGGGCCTAGCACAGATACGCAGTATTTT.

The CDR3 bases are TGTGCCAGCAGCTTAGGGGGTGCTAGCGGGAGAACGAATGAGCAGTTCTTC. It specifies CASSLGGASGRTNEQFF. The chain has TRBV11-2 and TRBJ2-1; 10 nucleotides match TRBD2. Germline V gene lookup returns CDR1 SGHAT and CDR2 FQNNGV. The CDR3 runs to 17 residues. J was trimmed by 7 bases and V by 1 base; bases with no gene match: 10.

The chain has TRBV19 and TRBJ2-1, with 7 bases matching TRBD2. CDR3 length: 14 amino acids. V gave up 4 bases and J gave up 4 bases; unmatched junction bases: 4. Germline V gene lookup returns CDR1 LNHDA and CDR2 SQIVND (reference sequence). The CDR3, as DNA: TGTGCCAGTAGTAGAGCTAGCGGTTACAATGAGCAGTTCTTC. Its protein product is CASSRASGYNEQFF.

The chain employs TRBV27 and TRBJ2-5, with D possibly being TRBD1 or TRBD2 (6 bases each). Between the trimmed V and J ends, which lost 6 bases and 4 bases, there was a span of 18 bases. The germline CDR1 and CDR2 sequences are MNHEY and SMNVEV (reference sequence). The CDR3 runs to 15 residues. The CDR3 spells CASSLRGRIGETQYF. For the CDR3, the DNA is TGTGCCAGCAGCCTACGGGGGCGCATAGGAGAGACCCAGTACTTC.

The chain employs TRBV7-9 and TRBJ2-7, with 7 bases aligning to TRBD1. This CDR3 is 14 amino acids long. V lost 5 bases to trimming and J lost 3 bases; unmatched junction nucleotides: 7. From germline, CDR1 is SEHNR and CDR2 FQNEAQ (reference sequence). DNA for the CDR3: TGTGCCAGCAGCCTCTGGGACAGAAACTACGAGCAGTACTTC. It encodes CASSLWDRNYEQYF.

This clone came up a few times. The chain has TRBV5-1 and TRBJ2-5; D is undetermined. Trimming took off 4 bases at V and 1 base at J, with 8 bases between the two ends. CDR1 and CDR2 from the germline V gene are SGHRS and YFSETQ. CDR3 size: 13 residues. CDR3 sequence: CASSPILQETQYF. In nucleotides, the CDR3 is TGCGCCAGCAGCCCAATACTCCAAGAGACCCAGTACTTC.

With regard to this clone: Other DNA sequences in this sample translate to the same CDR3. The V call is TRBV5-1, the J call TRBJ2-1; 10 bases are a match to TRBD2. The CDR3 totals 13 residues. CDR1 is SGHRS, CDR2 YFSETQ, per germline. V lost 7 bases, J lost 10 bases, and 8 bases stayed unmatched. In DNA, the CDR3 is TGCGCCAGCGGCCTAGCGGGAGTGGGGGAGCAGTTCTTC. Its protein product is CASGLAGVGEQFF. Together with reference TRBV5-1 and TRBJ2-1, the CDR3 gives the full variable domain: KAGVTQTPRYLIKTRGQQVTLSCSPISGHRSVSWYQQTPGQGLQFLFEYFSETQRNKGNFPGRFSGRQFSNSRSEMNVSTLELGDSALYLCASGLAGVGEQFFGPGTRLTVL.

V and J are TRBV7-6 and TRBJ2-7; TRBD2 matches at 12 bases. Germline V gene sequence: CDR1 SGHVS, CDR2 FNYEAQ. This CDR3 has 14 amino acids. V shed 3 bases and J 3 bases; nucleotides not matched to a gene: 0. CDR3 in amino acids: CASSLTSGSYEQYF. The CDR3 nucleotides are TGTGCCAGCAGCTTGACTAGCGGGAGCTACGAGCAGTACTTC.

V gene TRBV5-8 combines with J gene TRBJ2-1; 10 nucleotides agree with TRBD2. J lost 4 bases, V lost 1 base, and 2 bases had no gene match. Germline V CDR1 and CDR2: SGHTS, YDEGEE. The CDR3 is made up of 15 amino acids. The DNA of the CDR3 is TGTGCCAGCAGCTTGTCTAGCGGGAGATACAATGAGCAGTTCTTC. This codes for CASSLSSGRYNEQFF. Supplemented by reference TRBV5-8 and TRBJ2-1, the full variable domain reads EAGVTQSPTHLIKTRGQQATLRCSPISGHTSVYWYQQALGLGLQFLLWYDEGEERNRGNFPPRFSGRQFPNYSSELNVNALELEDSALYLCASSLSSGRYNEQFFGPGTRLTVL.

This clone was counted ten times or more. The chain joins TRBV7-2 to TRBJ2-5; D ambiguous. The CDR3 contains 14 residues. The germline CDR1 and CDR2 sequences are SGHTA and FQGNSA. Between the trimmed V and J ends, which lost 3 bases and 2 bases, there was a span of 10 bases. Here the CDR3 reads CASSFMGGQETQYF. The CDR3 bases are TGTGCCAGCAGCTTTATGGGCGGACAAGAGACCCAGTACTTC.

The rearrangement joins TRBV5-6 to TRBJ1-1, with a tentative D call TRBD1 (6 bases). The germline V gene encodes CDR1 SGHDT and CDR2 YYEEEE. The CDR3 has 15 residues. V shed 0 bases and J shed 0 bases, with 9 bases lying between them. CDR3 protein: CASSLETGMNTEAFF. The CDR3 DNA is TGTGCCAGCAGCTTGGAAACAGGGATGAACACTGAAGCTTTCTTT. The full variable domain, completed using reference TRBV5-6 and TRBJ1-1, is DAGVTQSPTHLIKTRGQQVTLRCSPKSGHDTVSWYQQALGQGPQFIFQYYEEEERQRGNFPDRFSGHQFPNYSSELNVNALLLGDSALYLCASSLETGMNTEAFFGQGTRLTVV.

The chain has TRBV5-1 and TRBJ1-2; tentative D call: TRBD1 (5 bases). Between the trimmed V and J ends, which lost 0 bases and 6 bases, there was a span of 12 bases. The CDR3 is 14 amino acids. In germline, CDR1 is SGHRS, CDR2 YFSETQ. The CDR3 is CASSLAGRVNGYTF. DNA of the CDR3: TGCGCCAGCAGCTTGGCAGGGAGGGTAAATGGCTACACCTTC.

This chain joins TRBV5-5 and TRBJ2-7; D may match TRBD1 or TRBD2 (5 bases each). Trimming took off 0 bases at V and 7 bases at J, with 14 bases between the two ends. The CDR3 is 14 amino acids. Germline V CDR1 and CDR2: SGHKS, YYEKEE (reference sequence). CDR3 nucleotide sequence: TGTGCCAGCAGCTTGGTCGGGGCGCTGGGGGAGCAGTACTTC. This gives the protein CASSLVGALGEQYF.

J is TRBJ2-1 and V is TRBV2; D not certain. The CDR3 is made up of 13 amino acids. The V end lost 4 bases, the J end lost 10 bases, and 14 bases lay between the germline ends. Germline V gives CDR1 SNHLY, CDR2 FYNNEI. CDR3 bases: TGTGCCAGCAGTGGGGAAGGGTCAAGCGAGCAGTTCTTC. Protein: CASSGEGSSEQFF.

The genes are TRBV7-6 and TRBJ1-1; D is uncertain. CDR3 length: 14 residues. The V end was cut by 7 bases, the J end by 1 base, with 13 bases between. Germline CDR1 is SGHVS and CDR2 is FNYEAQ. This CDR3 is CASTTTKGNTEAFF. The CDR3 nucleotides read TGTGCCAGCACTACTACTAAGGGGAACACTGAAGCTTTCTTT.

This clone was recorded only once. This chain uses TRBV7-2 with TRBJ1-1, with D tentatively TRBD1 (6 bases). Germline CDR1 reads SGHTA; CDR2 reads FQGNSA. This CDR3 region has 15 residues. V dropped 1 base and J dropped 5 bases, with 14 bases sitting between them. CDR3 nucleotide sequence: TGTGCCAGCAGCTTAGGTTGGGGGGGCCGTACTGAAGCTTTCTTT. The encoded protein is CASSLGWGGRTEAFF.

The rearrangement uses TRBV29-1 and TRBJ2-1; D tentatively fits TRBD1 or TRBD2 (5 bases each). The CDR3 loop spans 14 amino acids. The germline V gene encodes CDR1 SQVTM and CDR2 ANQGSEA. This CDR3 is CGASGGGSYNEQFF. The CDR3 region has the DNA TGCGGGGCGTCAGGTGGGGGCTCCTACAATGAGCAGTTCTTC.

V usage is TRBV7-2 and J usage is TRBJ2-5; no firm D call. CDR1 is SGHTA and CDR2 is FQGNSA in the germline V gene. There are 14 residues in the CDR3. V lost 5 bases and J 1 base, leaving 11 bases between the germline ends. The CDR3 sequence: CASSRRTGQETQYF. As DNA, the CDR3 is TGTGCCAGCAGCCGAAGGACGGGCCAAGAGACCCAGTACTTC.

The rearrangement links TRBV7-2 to TRBJ2-1; no reliable D call. This CDR3 is 13 amino acids long. Germline V lookup: CDR1 SGHTA, CDR2 FQGNSA. Deletions cut 1 base from V and 4 bases from J, with 5 bases between. The chain's CDR3 is CASSLEQYNEQFF. Written as DNA, the CDR3 is TGTGCCAGCAGCTTAGAACAGTACAATGAGCAGTTCTTC.

Points on this clone: The same CDR3 arises from other DNA sequences in this sample as well. The V gene is TRBV7-2, the J gene TRBJ2-5, with D unclear. Looked up from germline, CDR1 is SGHTA and CDR2 is FQGNSA. The length of the CDR3 is 13 residues. V was shortened by 0 bases and J by 2 bases, with 4 bases between the two germline ends. CDR3 sequence reads: CASSLALQETQYF. CDR3 coding DNA: TGTGCCAGCAGCTTAGCCCTGCAAGAGACCCAGTACTTC.

This clone occurred once. J is TRBJ2-7 and V is TRBV2, with D possibly TRBD2 on 6 matching bases. This CDR3 spans 13 amino acids. CDR1 and CDR2 from the germline V gene are SNHLY and FYNNEI. V lost 1 base, J lost 6 bases, and 10 bases lay in between. As DNA, the CDR3 is TGTGCCAGCAGTGAAGGGGGGGACGCCGAGCAGTACTTC. It translates to CASSEGGDAEQYF.

The chain recombines TRBV11-3 with TRBJ2-7; 12 nucleotides agree with TRBD2. Trimming at V came to 5 bases and at J to 6 bases, leaving 11 bases not matched to a gene. CDR1 and CDR2 from the germline V gene are SGHNT and YENEEA. The CDR3 covers 16 residues. The chain's CDR3 is CASSPRSGLAGLEQYF. The CDR3 DNA follows: TGTGCCAGCAGCCCCAGGAGCGGACTAGCGGGACTCGAGCAGTACTTC.

The chain recombines TRBV5-6 with TRBJ1-5; D uncertain. Germline loops: CDR1 SGHDT, CDR2 YYEEEE. CDR3 length equals 13 residues. V was shortened by 4 bases and J by 6 bases, with 11 bases between the two germline ends. The CDR3 spells CASSPAPGQPQHF. DNA of the CDR3: TGTGCCAGCAGCCCCGCCCCCGGTCAGCCCCAGCATTTT.

This clone was seen a handful of times. V is TRBV10-1 and J is TRBJ2-2; D possibly corresponds to TRBD2 (5 bases). This CDR3 has 14 amino acids. Trimming took off 6 bases at V and 4 bases at J, with 12 bases between the two ends. Germline loops: CDR1 WNHNN, CDR2 SYGVQD (reference sequence). The CDR3 DNA reads TGCGCCAGCAGGGAGGTAGCGTTCACCGGGGAGCTGTTTTTT. This encodes CASREVAFTGELFF.

This clone was found a few times. The chain links TRBV7-2 to TRBJ2-7, with TRBD1 matching 9 bases. The germline V gene encodes CDR1 SGHTA and CDR2 FQGNSA. This CDR3 region has 15 residues. The J segment lost 5 bases and the V segment lost 5 bases, leaving 10 bases of the junction unmatched. Here the CDR3 reads CASSTGQGSSHEQYF. The CDR3 DNA reads as TGTGCCAGCAGCACGGGACAGGGTTCGTCCCACGAGCAGTACTTC.

This clone was detected a few times. The chain links TRBV6-1 to TRBJ1-1; no clear D gene. Germline V gene lookup returns CDR1 MNHNS and CDR2 SASEGT. The CDR3 consists of 13 residues. V was shortened by 8 bases and J by 0 bases, with 10 bases between the two germline ends. This CDR3 is CASATMMNTEAFF. The CDR3 region has the DNA TGTGCCAGCGCTACTATGATGAACACTGAAGCTTTCTTT.

There are a few counts of this clone. V is TRBV27 and J is TRBJ2-6, with a tentative D call TRBD2 (5 bases). The CDR3 extends over 13 amino acids. CDR1 MNHEY and CDR2 SMNVEV come from the germline V gene (reference sequence). Trimming shortened V by 10 bases and J by 3 bases, and 10 bases separated the two germline ends. The CDR3: CATRAGGANVLTF. CDR3 nucleotide sequence: TGTGCCACAAGGGCGGGTGGGGCCAACGTCCTGACTTTC.

The chain couples TRBV11-2 to TRBJ2-3, with D perhaps matching TRBD1 or TRBD2 (5 bases each). CDR1 and CDR2 from the germline V gene are SGHAT and FQNNGV. V lost 3 bases, J lost 7 bases, and 11 bases lay in between. CDR3 length equals 13 residues. The CDR3 sequence: CASSFRQTNTQYF. CDR3 DNA sequence: TGTGCCAGCAGCTTTAGACAGACTAATACGCAGTATTTT. Supplemented by reference TRBV11-2 and TRBJ2-3, the full variable domain reads EAGVAQSPRYKIIEKRQSVAFWCNPISGHATLYWYQQILGQGPKLLIQFQNNGVVDDSQLPKDRFSAERLKGVDSTLKIQPAKLEDSAVYLCASSFRQTNTQYFGPGTRLTVL.

This clone was counted between two and nine times. The CDR3 DNA is TGTGCCAGCAGCCCCCGGGACATAGCCTACGAGCAGTACTTC. The encoded protein is CASSPRDIAYEQYF. The chain uses TRBV9 and TRBJ2-7, with D perhaps TRBD1 (6 bases). V lost 4 bases to trimming and J lost 2 bases, with 13 bases between them. This CDR3 is built from 14 residues. Germline lookup yields CDR1 SGDLS and CDR2 YYNGEE.

About this clone: This specimen includes other DNA sequences encoding the same CDR3. V usage is TRBV7-2 and J usage is TRBJ2-5; no reliable D call. This CDR3 is built from 13 residues. Trimming removed 2 bases from V and 4 bases from J, with 8 bases in between. Germline assignment: CDR1 SGHTA and CDR2 FQGNSA. The CDR3: CASSLSLGETQYF. For the CDR3, the DNA is TGTGCCAGCAGCTTATCTCTGGGAGAGACCCAGTACTTC.